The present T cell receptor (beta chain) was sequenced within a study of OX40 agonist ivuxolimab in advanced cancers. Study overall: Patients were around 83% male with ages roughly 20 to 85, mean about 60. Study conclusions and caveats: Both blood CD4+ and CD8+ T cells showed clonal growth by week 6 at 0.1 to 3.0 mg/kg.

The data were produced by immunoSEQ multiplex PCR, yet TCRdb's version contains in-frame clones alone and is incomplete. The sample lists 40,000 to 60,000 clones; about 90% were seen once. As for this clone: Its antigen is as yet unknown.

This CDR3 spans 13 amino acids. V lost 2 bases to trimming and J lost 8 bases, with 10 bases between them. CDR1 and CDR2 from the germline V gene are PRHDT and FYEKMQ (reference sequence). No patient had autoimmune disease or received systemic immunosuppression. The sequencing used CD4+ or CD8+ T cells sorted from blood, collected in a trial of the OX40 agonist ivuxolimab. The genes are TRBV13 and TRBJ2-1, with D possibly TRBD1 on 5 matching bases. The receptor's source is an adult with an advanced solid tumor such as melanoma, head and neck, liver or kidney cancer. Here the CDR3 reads CASSLRQGHEQFF. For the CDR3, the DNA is TGTGCCAGCAGCTTACGTCAGGGCCATGAGCAGTTCTTC.